Listed below are T cell receptor beta chains from one sample, sequenced in a study of blood T cell repertoires in COVID-19. Data came from immunoSEQ multiplex PCR; TCRdb stores just in-frame clones and leaves some out. The table has around 250,000 clones, roughly 89% seen once. The sequenced material came from peripheral blood. All receptors derive from a woman aged 40 to 49 who had recovered from COVID-19. The CDR3 runs from the conserved cysteine through the conserved F or W. A D gene is named only where the DNA matches it firmly. A row's size may be missing; if present it is once, few, many or a size class.

TRBV5-1	-	TRBD2	TRBJ2-1	15	TGCGCCAGCAGCTTGGGGACTAGCGGGCTCAATGAGCAGTTCTTC	CASSLGTSGLNEQFF
TRBV12-3/TRBV12-4	-	TRBD1	TRBJ2-3	13	TGTGCCAGCAGGGGACAGGGAGTAGATACGCAGTATTTT	CASRGQGVDTQYF
TRBV18	-	-	TRBJ1-3	12	TGTGCCAGCCACCCGCAGGGAAACACCATATATTTT	CASHPQGNTIYF
TRBV29-1	-	-	TRBJ2-3	14	TGCAGCGTTGAAGGGGGGCGCGGCACAGATACGCAGTATTTT	CSVEGGRGTDTQYF
TRBV7-2	-	-	TRBJ1-6	18	TGTGCCAGCAGCTTCACGAGAGGGATTAGCTCCTATAATTCACCCCTCCACTTT	CASSFTRGISSYNSPLHF
TRBV30	-	-	TRBJ1-2	15	TGTGCCTACCCCTCGGCGGGATCGGCTAACTATGGCTACACCTTC	CAYPSAGSANYGYTF
TRBV19	-	TRBD1	TRBJ2-3	14	TGTGCCAGTACTGGGGGGCAGGGGGCAAATACGCAGTATTTT	CASTGGQGANTQYF
TRBV5-1	-	-	TRBJ2-1	12	TGCGCCAGCAGCCCGGACAGCCTTGAGCAGTTCTTC	CASSPDSLEQFF
TRBV6-4	few	-	TRBJ1-1	15	TGTGCCAGCAGTGACTCGACGGGTACGGCTTTCCCAGCTTTCTTT	CASSDSTGTAFPAFF
TRBV6-6	-	TRBD1	TRBJ2-7	16	TGTGCCAGCAGTTACACCGGGACAGGGAACTCCTACGAGCAGTACTTC	CASSYTGTGNSYEQYF
TRBV5-6	few	-	TRBJ2-7	12	TGTGCCAGCGGCCCACAGGGCTACGAGCAGTACTTC	CASGPQGYEQYF
TRBV11-2	-	-	TRBJ1-5	14	TGTGCCAGCAGCTTAGACAGGAACAATCAGCCCCAGCATTTT	CASSLDRNNQPQHF
TRBV15	few	-	TRBJ1-3	16	TGTGCCACCAGCAGAGATGGGGGGGACTCTGGAAACACCATATATTTT	CATSRDGGDSGNTIYF
TRBV27	-	TRBD1	TRBJ1-1	13	TGTGCCAGCAGTCCCTCGACAGGGAATGAAGCTTTCTTT	CASSPSTGNEAFF
TRBV12-3/TRBV12-4	once	-	TRBJ1-1	13	TGTGCCAGCAGTCAACCAGACAGGAGTGAAGCTTTCTTT	CASSQPDRSEAFF
TRBV6-1	-	-	TRBJ1-1	17	TGTGCCAGCAGTGAAGTCGAGACAGGATTTTGGGACACTGAAGCTTTCTTT	CASSEVETGFWDTEAFF
TRBV5-1	-	TRBD1	TRBJ2-7	14	TGCGCCAGCAGCTTCGGGACAGGCTCCTACGAGCAGTACTTC	CASSFGTGSYEQYF
TRBV5-5	-	-	TRBJ2-1	15	TGTGCCAGCAGCAACGGGGAAGGGCTCTACAATGAGCAGTTCTTC	CASSNGEGLYNEQFF
TRBV6-5	few	TRBD1	TRBJ1-2	13	TGTGCCAGCGCATGGACAGGCCGGGATGGCTACACCTTC	CASAWTGRDGYTF
TRBV6-5	-	-	TRBJ2-7	13	TGTGCCAGCAGTTTCCCGGGTGGCTACGAGCAGTACTTC	CASSFPGGYEQYF
TRBV7-3	few	TRBD1	TRBJ2-2	14	TGTGCCAGCAGGGGGACAGCGAACACCGGGGAGCTGTTTTTT	CASRGTANTGELFF
TRBV6-2/TRBV6-3	-	-	TRBJ2-3	14	TGTGCCAGCAGTTACACGGGTCCCCCCAATACGCAGTATTTT	CASSYTGPPNTQYF
TRBV28	-	-	TRBJ1-2	13	TGTGCCAGCAGTTTATCGGGCACGGGAGGCTACACCTTC	CASSLSGTGGYTF
TRBV5-6	-	-	TRBJ2-1	16	TGTGCCAGCAGCTTGGAAAGGGGGGGCAGCTACAATGAGCAGTTCTTC	CASSLERGGSYNEQFF
TRBV19	-	-	TRBJ1-4	17	TGTGCCAGTAGTTTTAGGAGTTCGGCGGGAGGGAATGAAAAACTGTTTTTT	CASSFRSSAGGNEKLFF
TRBV3-1/TRBV3-2	once	TRBD1	TRBJ1-3	16	TGTGCCAGCAGCCAAGGGACAGGGCTCTCTGGAAACACCATATATTTT	CASSQGTGLSGNTIYF
TRBV19	-	-	TRBJ2-1	16	TGTGCCAGTAGTATAGGATCTGGGGCCCTTTACAATGAGCAGTTCTTC	CASSIGSGALYNEQFF
TRBV20-1	-	-	TRBJ1-2	13	TGCAGTGCTAGTCCCTGGGACATACGGGGCTACACCTTC	CSASPWDIRGYTF
TRBV12-3/TRBV12-4	once	TRBD1	TRBJ2-5	13	TGTGCCAGCAGTCAGGGGGCCTTCGAGACCCAGTACTTC	CASSQGAFETQYF
TRBV25-1	-	TRBD1	TRBJ2-7	14	TGTGCCAGCAGTAGGGGGGACAGGGCCGACGAGCAGTACTTC	CASSRGDRADEQYF
TRBV19	-	-	TRBJ1-6	14	TGTGCCAGTAGTATACGCAGGGGCAATTCACCCCTCCACTTT	CASSIRRGNSPLHF
TRBV24-1	-	-	TRBJ2-3	15	TGTGCCACCAGTGATGCCAGGAAAGCCACAGATACGCAGTATTTT	CATSDARKATDTQYF
TRBV2	-	-	TRBJ1-1	16	TGTGCCAGCAGTGTCGACCGGGAGCGGTACGGCACTGAAGCTTTCTTT	CASSVDRERYGTEAFF
TRBV5-1	-	TRBD1	TRBJ1-1	14	TGCGCCAGCAGCGTAACAGGGGGGTACACTGAAGCTTTCTTT	CASSVTGGYTEAFF
TRBV7-9	-	TRBD1	TRBJ1-4	13	TGTGCCACACACAGGGGTCTTAATGAAAAACTGTTTTTT	CATHRGLNEKLFF
TRBV5-4	-	-	TRBJ2-1	11	TGTGCCAGCGGGCGAGTGAATGAGCAGTTCTTC	CASGRVNEQFF
TRBV11-3	few	-	TRBJ1-6	13	TGTGCCAGCAGCTTAGGGCAGAATTCACCCCTCCACTTT	CASSLGQNSPLHF
TRBV18	-	-	TRBJ1-2	17	TGTGCCAGCTCACCACCTTTCGGTGCCGACATTAACTATGGCTACACCTTC	CASSPPFGADINYGYTF
TRBV20-1	-	-	TRBJ1-2	11	TGCAGTGCCCCCTCTCCGGATGGCTACACCTTC	CSAPSPDGYTF
TRBV5-1	once	-	TRBJ2-2	15	TGCGCCAGCAGTCTCCCCCCCCCGAACACCGGGGAGCTGTTTTTT	CASSLPPPNTGELFF
TRBV28	few	TRBD1	TRBJ1-2	14	TGTGCCAGCAGTTTATTCGGGACAGGACGTGGCTACACCTTC	CASSLFGTGRGYTF
TRBV2	-	-	TRBJ1-4	14	TGTGCCAGCAGTGGGGGAGGGAGGAATGAAAAACTGTTTTTT	CASSGGGRNEKLFF
TRBV2	-	-	TRBJ2-1	11	TGTGCCAGCATAGGAGCAGGGCCCGGGTTCTTC	CASIGAGPGFF
TRBV28	-	TRBD1	TRBJ2-1	16	TGTGCCAGCAGTTCCCCGACAGGGAAAGACTACAATGAGCAGTTCTTC	CASSSPTGKDYNEQFF
TRBV5-6	once	TRBD2	TRBJ2-1	15	TGTGCCAGCAGCGGGACTAGCGGGGCGCCAAATGAGCAGTTCTTC	CASSGTSGAPNEQFF
TRBV2	-	-	TRBJ1-2	12	TGTGCCAGTAAGACAGGCTATTATGGCTACACCTTC	CASKTGYYGYTF
TRBV19	many	TRBD1	TRBJ1-5	15	TGTGCCAGTAGCTTGGACAGGGCCAGCAATCAGCCCCAGCATTTT	CASSLDRASNQPQHF
TRBV23-1	-	-	TRBJ2-3	14	TGCGCCAGCAGTTCAACGACAGATATAGATACGCAGTATTTT	CASSSTTDIDTQYF
TRBV4-1	few	TRBD2	TRBJ2-7	16	TGCGCCAGCAGCCAAATAACTAGCGGGGGGTTCGGCGAGCAGTACTTC	CASSQITSGGFGEQYF
TRBV4-1	-	-	TRBJ2-2	15	TGCGCCAGCAGTCAAAGCGGGCCCCTCACCGGGGAGCTGTTTTTT	CASSQSGPLTGELFF
TRBV11-2	-	TRBD2	TRBJ2-6	16	TGTGCCAGCAGCTTAGAAGCGGGATCTGGGGCCAACGTCCTGACTTTC	CASSLEAGSGANVLTF
TRBV6-5	-	TRBD1	TRBJ1-3	15	TGTGCCAGCAGGGACAGGGTAGAAGCTGGAAACACCATATATTTT	CASRDRVEAGNTIYF
TRBV7-3	-	-	TRBJ2-3	15	TGTGCCAGCAGCTTAAGCAGGGTTACGGCAGATACGCAGTATTTT	CASSLSRVTADTQYF
TRBV11-2	-	-	TRBJ2-7	15	TGTGCCAGCCGCCCAGTATCAGGGCACAGCTACGAGCAGTACTTC	CASRPVSGHSYEQYF
TRBV11-2	-	-	TRBJ2-1	14	TGTGCCAGCAGCTCCTGGACAGAGGGCAATGAGCAGTTCTTC	CASSSWTEGNEQFF
TRBV6-5	-	-	TRBJ1-1	15	TGTGCCAGCAGTCACCGAATCAGGGGCGGCACTGAAGCTTTCTTT	CASSHRIRGGTEAFF
TRBV7-2	-	-	TRBJ2-2	15	TGTGCCAGCAGCTCCCAGGTGATGAACACCGGGGAGCTGTTTTTT	CASSSQVMNTGELFF